The clone carrying this TCR beta chain was recorded many times. Using RNA transcripts as the source, TCR beta CDR3 regions were amplified. In the first-round RT-PCR of the TCR CDR3, the HTBI primer set was used. TCRdb re-analysed the multiplex PCR reads in MiXCR, keeping a single row per CDR3 protein. The sample contains fewer than 850,000 distinct CDR3 sequences, approximately 15% of which appear only once. The sample is drawn from a study of T cells in Graves' hyperthyroidism and ophthalmopathy. Study information: The authors collected peripheral blood at initial diagnosis, before any treatment.

Trimming stripped 0 bases from V and 5 bases from J, with 10 bases between. The V gene's germline CDR1 is ENHRY and CDR2 SYGVKD. The CDR3 contains 14 residues. Diagnoses were made from clinical symptoms, serum measures (thyroxine and TRAb), thyroid ultrasound and orbital computed tomography. Sequencing used blood. The chain employs TRBV10-3 and TRBJ1-1; TRBD1 might be the D (6 bases). This TCR came from a man aged 45-65 years with Graves' hyperthyroidism. The chain's CDR3 is CAISESPRGTEAFF. The CDR3 DNA follows: TGTGCCATCAGTGAGTCCCCCAGGGGAACTGAAGCTTTCTTT.